This T cell receptor beta chain was sequenced for a study of blood T cells in healthy people across ages. Study-level points and caveats: The study lacked donor CMV status, which possibly confounded expanded clonotype changes.

The V segment lost 4 bases and the J segment 11 bases; nucleotides outside the gene matches: 14. Germline V gives CDR1 KGHDR, CDR2 SFDVKD. This CDR3 has 16 residues. The use of a sample-barcoded 5' primer and a J-beta primer mix characterized a second PCR of about 7 to 12 cycles. The template-switch adaptor, which had 12 random nucleotides, put a tag on each cDNA molecule. MiXCR, applied by TCRdb to the 5' RACE reads, yields one record per CDR3 protein. Of some 1.5 million distinct CDR3 sequences listed, approximately 28% are singletons. With respect to this clonotype: Antigen unknown.

V is TRBV24-1 and J is TRBJ2-5; 11 nucleotides align to TRBD2. Material for sequencing was blood. The TCR sequence derives from a woman aged 25-40 years in good health. The chain's CDR3 is CATSDALAGGVNEQYF. The DNA of the CDR3 is TGTGCCACCAGTGACGCTCTAGCGGGAGGAGTCAATGAGCAGTACTTC.